These 8 T cell receptor beta chains were all obtained from the same sample, sequenced in a study of shared clonotypes between healthy human individuals. Here immunoSEQ multiplex PCR was the method, and the copy in TCRdb shows in-frame clones only, minus some. The sample comprises under 350,000 clones, 80% to 90% of which are singletons, and 15% to 20% rests with the top ten. Source material: memory CD8+ T cells sorted from blood. Subset of the sample: CD45RO+ cells pooled with CCR7-negative TemRA cells. The origin of the receptors is a man aged 18 to 30 in good health.

The chain carries TRBV4-3 and TRBJ1-2; D possibly corresponds to TRBD1 (5 bases). Germline V gene data show CDR1 as LGHNA and CDR2 as YSLEER. The CDR3 totals 13 residues. V lost 1 base and J 6 bases, leaving 9 bases between the germline ends. The CDR3 nucleotides read TGCGCCAGCAGCCAAGTCGGGGGAGATGGCTACACCTTC. It encodes CASSQVGGDGYTF.

V gene TRBV7-9 combines with J gene TRBJ1-1; D unclear. This CDR3 region has 14 residues. CDR1 is SEHNR, CDR2 FQNEAQ, per germline (reference sequence). Trimming removed 7 bases from V and 1 base from J, with 13 bases in between. The CDR3 loop reads CASILTEQNTEAFF. Written as DNA, the CDR3 is TGTGCCAGCATTCTGACGGAGCAGAACACTGAAGCTTTCTTT.

J is TRBJ2-7 and V is TRBV27; possible D gene TRBD2, 7 bases. With 3 bases removed from V and 2 bases from J, the gap between germline ends came to 14 bases. The CDR3 has 15 residues. The germline CDR1 and CDR2 sequences are MNHEY and SMNVEV (reference sequence). In DNA form, the CDR3 reads TGTGCCAGCAGTTTCCTAGGGGGGGGCACCTACGAGCAGTACTTC. Protein product: CASSFLGGGTYEQYF.

This clone has a single count. The chain couples TRBV27 to TRBJ2-1; 8 positions match TRBD2. V gave up 1 base and J gave up 1 base; unmatched junction bases: 3. The germline CDR1 and CDR2 sequences are MNHEY and SMNVEV (reference sequence). The CDR3 totals 16 residues. The CDR3 sequence is CASSLWGLESYNEQFF. DNA for the CDR3: TGTGCCAGCAGTTTATGGGGACTAGAATCCTACAATGAGCAGTTCTTC.

This chain uses TRBV4-3 with TRBJ1-1; D remains ambiguous. The ends were cut back, 4 bases at V and 1 base at J, with 13 bases in the middle. The CDR3 sequence is 15 residues long. CDR1 and CDR2 (germline): LGHNA, YSLEER. The CDR3 nucleotides are TGCGCCAGCAGCCCCAATGGGAAGCAGAACACTGAAGCTTTCTTT. Protein: CASSPNGKQNTEAFF.

The CDR3 DNA reads TGTGCCAGCAGTCCAACACCGACCTACGAGCAGTACTTC. The encoded protein is CASSPTPTYEQYF. The chain couples TRBV27 to TRBJ2-7; D call uncertain. Germline lookup yields CDR1 MNHEY and CDR2 SMNVEV (reference sequence). With 5 bases removed from V and 2 bases from J, the gap between germline ends came to 10 bases. The CDR3 is 13 amino acids.

V usage is TRBV14 and J usage is TRBJ2-2; D might be TRBD1 (6 bases). Trimming pared 1 base from V and 6 bases from J, leaving 9 bases between. CDR3 size: 14 residues. Germline values: CDR1 SGHDN, CDR2 FVKESK. The CDR3 here is CASSQGTAPGELFF. DNA of the CDR3: TGTGCCAGCAGCCAAGGGACAGCACCCGGGGAGCTGTTTTTT.

V is TRBV6-1 and J is TRBJ2-7, with 9 bases fitting TRBD1. The CDR3 runs 15 residues. Trimming cost V 3 bases and J 5 bases; bases outside gene matches: 8. Per the germline V gene, CDR1 is MNHNS and CDR2 is SASEGT. The CDR3: CASSDPRTGEHEQYF. The CDR3 DNA reads as TGTGCCAGCAGTGACCCCCGGACAGGGGAACACGAGCAGTACTTC.